This T cell receptor (beta chain) comes out of a study of control samples from healthy donors and cancer patients. Produced via immunoSEQ multiplex PCR; TCRdb's table is partial and in-frame only. The sample holds about 130,000 clones, roughly 94% seen once. The V gene lost 1 base and the J gene lost 0 bases, with 10 bases spanning the gap. The CDR3 runs 17 residues. The germline CDR1 and CDR2 sequences are LGHNT and FRNRAP. The TCR comes from a man aged 55 to 70 with colorectal cancer. This chain links TRBV12-5 with TRBJ2-6, with no clear D. Sequencing was done on a sample of PBMCs. CDR3 sequence reads: CASGLDPKGSGANVLTF. CDR3 nucleotide sequence: TGTGCTAGTGGTTTGGACCCAAAGGGCTCTGGGGCCAACGTCCTGACTTTC.